Listed here are 8 T cell receptor beta chains from one sample, sequenced in a study of cytomegalovirus exposure and HLA in healthy donors. Both 60 Vbeta primers and 13 Jbeta primers went into the PCR. Sequenced by immunoSEQ multiplex PCR; TCRdb stores in-frame clones only, minus some. The sample consists of around 170,000 clones, roughly 79% of them appearing once. Input material: PBMCs. These receptor sequences come from a woman aged 50 to 60 in good health and CMV-seropositive.

V usage is TRBV18 and J usage is TRBJ2-5; 13 bases align to TRBD2. The V and J ends lost 3 bases and 2 bases, in that order; junction bases with no gene match: 3. CDR3 size: 16 residues. The germline CDR1 and CDR2 sequences are KGHSH and LQKENI. The CDR3 nucleotides read TGTGCCAGCTCACCGCCGGGACTAGCGGGGCAAGAGACCCAGTACTTC. Translated, it gives CASSPPGLAGQETQYF. The complete variable domain, with remaining parts taken from reference TRBV18 and TRBJ2-5, reads NAGVMQNPRHLVRRRGQEARLRCSPMKGHSHVYWYRQLPEEGLKFMVYLQKENIIDESGMPKERFSAEFPKEGPSILRIQQVVRGDSAAYFCASSPPGLAGQETQYFGPGTRLLVL.

The V and J genes are TRBV19 and TRBJ1-2, with D possibly matching TRBD1 (5 bases). Germline V gives CDR1 LNHDA, CDR2 SQIVND (reference sequence). V lost 7 bases, J lost 5 bases, and 14 bases lay in between. This CDR3 is 13 amino acids long. The CDR3: CASTAGGGYGYTF. The CDR3 DNA is TGTGCCAGTACCGCGGGGGGTGGATATGGCTACACCTTC.

For this clone: An end of the junction does not agree with germline; a read error may underlie this. V usage is TRBV2 and J usage is TRBJ2-4, with D perhaps matching TRBD2 (6 bases). The CDR3 length is 14 residues. Germline lookup yields CDR1 SNHLY and CDR2 FYNNEI. CDR3 in DNA: TGTGCCAGCAGGGAGAGGGAGGCCAAAAACAGTCAGTACTTC. This translates into CASREREAKNSQYF.

The chain is built from TRBV11-3 and TRBJ2-7; D possibly corresponds to TRBD1 (6 bases). Trimming pared 5 bases from V and 5 bases from J, leaving 19 bases between. The CDR3 consists of 15 residues. Germline-derived CDR1 and CDR2 are SGHNT and YENEEA. The CDR3 loop reads CASSPRSTGSDEQYF. The CDR3, as DNA: TGTGCCAGCAGCCCCAGGAGTACAGGGTCGGACGAGCAGTACTTC.

The chain employs TRBV5-5 and TRBJ1-3; TRBD1 might be the D (5 bases). The CDR3 is 18 residues long. V was pared by 0 bases and J by 0 bases, with 16 bases between. Germline CDR1 is SGHKS and CDR2 is YYEKEE (reference sequence). The DNA of the CDR3 is TGTGCCAGCAGCTTGGTGGCAGGGCTACCGCCCTCTGGAAACACCATATATTTT. This codes for CASSLVAGLPPSGNTIYF. The full variable domain, completed using reference TRBV5-5 and TRBJ1-3, is DAGVTQSPTHLIKTRGQQVTLRCSPISGHKSVSWYQQVLGQGPQFIFQYYEKEERGRGNFPDRFSARQFPNYSSELNVNALLLGDSALYLCASSLVAGLPPSGNTIYFGEGSWLTVV.

The V call is TRBV25-1, the J call TRBJ2-2; possible D gene TRBD1, 6 bases. Looked up from germline, CDR1 is MGHDK and CDR2 is SYGVNS. This CDR3 has 14 amino acids. V was cut by 8 bases and J by 1 base, with 11 bases left in between. CDR3 nucleotides: TGTGCCAGCCGCGGACAGATGAACACCGGGGAGCTGTTTTTT. Protein: CASRGQMNTGELFF. Looking up the rest from reference TRBV25-1 and TRBJ2-2 gives the full variable domain: EADIYQTPRYLVIGTGKKITLECSQTMGHDKMYWYQQDPGMELHLIHYSYGVNSTEKGDLSSESTVSRIRTEHFPLTLESARPSHTSQYLCASRGQMNTGELFFGEGSRLTVL.

In the case of this clone: One end of the junction is discordant with germline, which a read error may explain. V usage is TRBV5-4 and J usage is TRBJ2-6, with TRBD1 matching 9 bases. This CDR3 comprises 17 residues. In germline, CDR1 is SGHNT, CDR2 YYREEE (reference sequence). CDR3 DNA sequence: TGTGCCAGCAGGTTGGACAGGGGAGAGGCTGGGGCCAACGGCCTGACTTTC. Protein sequence: CASRLDRGEAGANGLTF.

V and J are TRBV30 and TRBJ2-3, with TRBD2 as a possible D gene (6 bases). The V end was cut by 3 bases, the J end by 2 bases, with 12 bases between. CDR3 length equals 14 residues. Germline loops: CDR1 GTSNPN, CDR2 SVGIG (reference sequence). The CDR3 sequence is CAWRGGTITDTQYF. Here the CDR3 DNA reads TGTGCCTGGAGGGGCGGGACCATCACAGATACGCAGTATTTT.